The 22 T cell receptor beta chains reported below all come from one sample, sequenced in a study of CD8+ T cells in alopecia areata. The treatment here: oral pan-JAK inhibitor, 5-10 mg twice daily. RNA, once extracted, was reverse transcribed into cDNA for use as the sequencing template. Libraries were prepared by immunoSEQ multiplex PCR; TCRdb keeps only in-frame clonotypes and omits some of them. Here the sample spans 150,000 to 200,000 clones, roughly three fifths being singletons. Source: CD4+ T cells sorted from blood, taken around week 49, from a patient treated with tofacitinib. The receptor source for this set is a human donor with alopecia areata.

V is TRBV29-1 and J is TRBJ1-2; TRBD1 matches at 11 bases. V shed 3 bases, J shed 8 bases, and the junction held 11 bases outside the gene matches. Germline V gene lookup returns CDR1 SQVTM and CDR2 ANQGSEA. The CDR3 loop spans 15 amino acids. In nucleotides, the CDR3 is TGCAGCGTTGACATCAGCCCCGGGACAGGGGGAGGCTACACCTTC. Translation: CSVDISPGTGGGYTF. The entire variable domain, with the rest obtained from reference TRBV29-1 and TRBJ1-2, is as follows: SAVISQKPSRDICQRGTSLTIQCQVDSQVTMMFWYRQQPGQSLTLIATANQGSEATYESGFVIDKFPISRPNLTFSTLTVSNMSPEDSSIYLCSVDISPGTGGGYTFGSGTRLTVV.

The chain links TRBV5-1 to TRBJ1-1; TRBD1 might be the D (5 bases). V was clipped by 2 bases and J by 1 base, with 9 bases between them. CDR3 length equals 14 residues. Germline V gene sequence: CDR1 SGHRS, CDR2 YFSETQ. The CDR3 DNA follows: TGCGCCAGCAGCTTTGCGACAGCGAACACTGAAGCTTTCTTT. Translated: CASSFATANTEAFF.

The chain recombines TRBV6-5 with TRBJ2-5; the D gene is possibly TRBD2 (5 bases). The germline V gene encodes CDR1 MNHEY and CDR2 SVGAGI. The CDR3 has 12 residues. V was trimmed by 6 bases and J by 7 bases, leaving 12 bases between them. The CDR3 DNA follows: TGTGCCAGCAGCCGAGGAGGAGGGACCCAGTACTTC. The encoded protein is CASSRGGGTQYF.

V gene TRBV29-1 combines with J gene TRBJ2-7, with no clear D. Germline V CDR1 and CDR2: SQVTM, ANQGSEA. This CDR3 comprises 16 residues. The V end lost 4 bases, the J end lost 1 base, and 20 bases lay between the germline ends. The CDR3 bases are TGCAGCGTTGTCCTTTTTGCCATTGGGGATTCCTACGAGCAGTACTTC. Protein: CSVVLFAIGDSYEQYF.

Note on this clone: Other nucleotide sequences in the sample specify the same CDR3. CDR3 in DNA: TGCGCCAGCAGCTTGGAAGCAGCCAACACTGAAGCTTTCTTT. Its translation: CASSLEAANTEAFF. This chain links TRBV5-1 with TRBJ1-1, with D unresolved. V lost 0 bases, J lost 2 bases, and 8 bases lay in between. The germline CDR1 and CDR2 sequences are SGHRS and YFSETQ. The CDR3 is made up of 14 amino acids.

The chain is built from TRBV9 and TRBJ2-5; 7 bases match TRBD1. The ends lost 3 bases at V and 5 bases at J; junction bases unmatched: 4. The CDR3 covers 13 residues. Germline-derived CDR1 and CDR2 are SGDLS and YYNGEE. CDR3 sequence: CASSEGALETQYF. CDR3 DNA: TGTGCCAGCAGCGAGGGGGCTCTTGAGACCCAGTACTTC.

The rearrangement uses TRBV30 and TRBJ2-5, with unresolved D. Germline assignment: CDR1 GTSNPN and CDR2 SVGIG (reference sequence). The CDR3 runs 14 residues. V lost 2 bases, J lost 2 bases, and 12 bases lay in between. CDR3 in amino acids: CAWSTWTVQETQYF. The CDR3 DNA follows: TGTGCCTGGAGTACCTGGACGGTACAAGAGACCCAGTACTTC.

The sample holds a few counts of this clone. The chain has TRBV29-1 and TRBJ2-7, with a tentative D call TRBD2 (7 bases). V was pared by 4 bases and J by 3 bases, with 13 bases between. CDR1 SQVTM and CDR2 ANQGSEA come from the germline V gene. The CDR3 length is 13 residues. The CDR3 nucleotides are TGCAGCGTTGCGGGGGGCGACTACTACGAGCAGTACTTC. It translates to CSVAGGDYYEQYF.

This clone has a handful of counts. The chain joins TRBV7-2 to TRBJ2-5; 9 bases are a match to TRBD2. Germline trimming cut 5 bases from V and 4 bases from J; bases unmatched to any gene: 8. This CDR3 is 15 amino acids long. Germline values: CDR1 SGHTA, CDR2 FQGNSA. The CDR3 spells CASSRPGLAIETQYF. CDR3 DNA sequence: TGTGCCAGCAGCCGCCCGGGACTAGCAATAGAGACCCAGTACTTC.

This clone appeared a few times. This CDR3 is also generated by other DNA sequences in the sample. V usage is TRBV7-8 and J usage is TRBJ1-5; D not resolved. This CDR3 has 13 amino acids. In germline, CDR1 is SGHVS, CDR2 FQNEAQ. V lost 4 bases to trimming and J lost 2 bases, with 6 bases between them. CDR3 sequence: CASSSGGNQPQHF. The CDR3 DNA is TGTGCCAGCAGCTCGGGTGGCAATCAGCCCCAGCATTTT.

V usage is TRBV15 and J usage is TRBJ1-1; possible D gene TRBD1, 6 bases. Germline CDR1 and CDR2: LNHNV and YYDKDF (reference sequence). This CDR3 has 14 residues. Trimming removed 5 bases at V and 1 base at J, with 11 bases between. CDR3 nucleotide sequence: TGTGCCACCAGCGGCAGGGGTCAGAACACTGAAGCTTTCTTT. This encodes CATSGRGQNTEAFF.

The chain joins TRBV7-6 to TRBJ2-7; 7 bases line up with TRBD1. Germline V gene sequence: CDR1 SGHVS, CDR2 FNYEAQ. This CDR3 has 14 residues. After removal of 4 bases from V and 0 bases from J, the junction contained 3 bases not matched to a gene. CDR3 nucleotide sequence: TGTGCCAGCAGCTCAGGGGGTAGCTCCTACGAGCAGTACTTC. This sequence encodes CASSSGGSSYEQYF.

The chain uses TRBV4-3 and TRBJ2-5; 8 bases align to TRBD1. The germline gives CDR1 LGHNA, CDR2 YSLEER. Trimming took 3 bases from V and 2 from J; bases not matched to a gene: 5. CDR3 size: 15 residues. The CDR3 spells CASSQGQVGQETQYF. Here the CDR3 DNA reads TGCGCCAGCAGCCAGGGACAGGTGGGACAAGAGACCCAGTACTTC.

This sequence joins TRBV5-1 and TRBJ1-2, with D possibly TRBD1 on 5 matching bases. CDR1 is SGHRS, CDR2 YFSETQ, per germline. Trimming took off 0 bases at V and 4 bases at J, with 16 bases between the two ends. The CDR3 sequence is 16 residues long. This chain's CDR3 is CASSLATGPTVYGYTF. Written as DNA, the CDR3 is TGCGCCAGCAGCTTGGCCACGGGACCTACTGTCTATGGCTACACCTTC. Variable domain in full (rest from reference TRBV5-1 and TRBJ1-2): KAGVTQTPRYLIKTRGQQVTLSCSPISGHRSVSWYQQTPGQGLQFLFEYFSETQRNKGNFPGRFSGRQFSNSRSEMNVSTLELGDSALYLCASSLATGPTVYGYTFGSGTRLTVV.

The V call is TRBV30, the J call TRBJ2-3; no definite D call. Germline CDR1 reads GTSNPN; CDR2 reads SVGIG (reference sequence). With 5 bases removed from V and 3 bases from J, the gap between germline ends came to 12 bases. There are 13 residues in the CDR3. The CDR3 bases are TGTGCCTGGTATGGGCTGGGGACAGATACGCAGTATTTT. It yields the protein CAWYGLGTDTQYF.

V gene TRBV11-2 combines with J gene TRBJ2-1; 7 bases are a match to TRBD1. Losses at the gene ends were 1 base for V and 4 bases for J; bases not matched to a gene: 10. The CDR3 runs 17 residues. Germline lookup yields CDR1 SGHAT and CDR2 FQNNGV. CDR3 nucleotides: TGTGCCAGCAGCTTAGGGAGCTTCGGGACAGTATACAATGAGCAGTTCTTC. It is translated as CASSLGSFGTVYNEQFF.

The rearrangement joins TRBV7-9 to TRBJ1-2, with a possible D match to TRBD1 (6 bases). Trimming removed 5 bases from V and 7 bases from J, with 14 bases in between. The CDR3 runs to 13 residues. The germline CDR1 and CDR2 sequences are SEHNR and FQNEAQ (reference sequence). Here the CDR3 reads CASSEDRVGGYTF. CDR3 nucleotides: TGTGCCAGCAGCGAGGACAGAGTCGGTGGCTACACCTTC.

The chain couples TRBV11-1 to TRBJ1-1, with 7 bases identical to TRBD1. The CDR3 runs to 15 residues. The germline V gene has CDR1 SGHAT and CDR2 FQDESV (reference sequence). J was trimmed by 0 bases and V by 7 bases; bases with no gene match: 8. CDR3 region: CASTPLTGMNTEAFF. In DNA form, the CDR3 reads TGTGCCAGCACCCCTTTGACAGGGATGAACACTGAAGCTTTCTTT.

The chain uses TRBV9 and TRBJ2-3; no reliable D call. CDR1 SGDLS and CDR2 YYNGEE come from the germline V gene. This CDR3 has 15 residues. The germline V and J ends were trimmed by 0 bases and 5 bases, with 13 bases remaining between them. CDR3 nucleotide sequence: TGTGCCAGCAGCGTAGAGATTGGCGCTGGAGATACGCAGTATTTT. Its translation is CASSVEIGAGDTQYF.

There are a few counts of this clone. The V gene is TRBV27, the J gene TRBJ2-6; unclear D gene. Trimming removed 0 bases at V and 3 bases at J, with 0 bases between. Germline V gene data show CDR1 as MNHEY and CDR2 as SMNVEV (reference sequence). The CDR3 contains 13 residues. For the CDR3, the DNA is TGTGCCAGCAGTTTATCTGGGGCCAACGTCCTGACTTTC. As protein: CASSLSGANVLTF.

Regarding this clone: One end of the junction varies from germline; a read error may be responsible. The chain couples TRBV7-2 to TRBJ2-7; TRBD2 agrees at 9 bases. CDR3 length: 13 residues. Germline V lookup: CDR1 SGHTA, CDR2 FQGNSA. This chain's CDR3 is CASSSGTSKGDSF. The CDR3 DNA sequence: TGTGCCAGCAGCTCGGGGACTAGCAAAGGGGACAGCTTC.

This clone has just a few counts. The chain combines TRBV25-1 with TRBJ2-2; D is uncertain. V lost 4 bases to trimming and J lost 0 bases, with 6 bases between them. The CDR3 totals 14 residues. Germline V gene data show CDR1 as MGHDK and CDR2 as SYGVNS. This chain's CDR3 is CASSADPNTGELFF. For the CDR3, the DNA is TGTGCCAGCAGTGCGGACCCGAACACCGGGGAGCTGTTTTTT.